This T cell receptor beta chain was recorded in a study of T cells after yellow fever vaccination (dated by TCRdb to between 2018 and 2020). Describing the broader study: The SMART-Seq v4 Ultra Low Input RNA kit was used to prepare libraries from fractions with low cell numbers. To follow T-cell clones before and after both primary and booster YFV17D yellow fever vaccination, bulk TCR alpha and beta repertoires underwent longitudinal sequencing. Two healthy male donors made up the cohort, one aged 18 to 30 years and the other aged 30 to 39 years. Bulk PBMC replicates and cell subsets were isolated from blood drawn at multiple timepoints before and after both primary and secondary immunization. What the authors observed across the whole study: Computational filtering was needed because FACS-sorted repertoires could contain abundant contaminating clonotypes from the bulk population. The secondary T-cell response was weaker than the primary response but faster, peaking on day 5 instead of day 15. The study included only two donors, which limits how far the findings can be generalized. A small share of clonotypes was detected in both CD4 and CD8 compartments, with the overlap likely arising from convergent recombination. After the booster, most of the clones that had expanded following primary vaccination were detected again (roughly 96% of CD4 and around 87% of CD8), which suggests that memory was broadly maintained.

Including cysteine and valine, the CDR3 has 18 amino acids. Here the CDR3 DNA is all that survives: 54 bases in frame from base 1. V is clipped by 2 bases and J by 5 bases, and the sequence between their germline boundaries is 25 bases long. The germline V gene encodes CDR1 MNHEY and CDR2 SMNVEV (reference sequence). In this sample, this clonotype turned up many times. The target of this receptor is not known. The sample holds no much larger clone one base away, and base qualities are not on file. What the treatment or condition label conveys for this sample: live attenuated yellow fever vaccine strain. At every blood-draw timepoint, two biological replicates of bulk PBMCs were collected. PBMCs were isolated from peripheral blood using a standard Ficoll-Paque protocol. TriZol was used to extract RNA from bulk PBMCs, from CD4 and CD8 fractions, and from dextramer-positive and dextramer-negative fractions.

TCRdb lists the instrument as Illumina NovaSeq 6000. Synthesis of TCR cDNA relied on 5'RACE template switching, a step that introduced a universal primer site along with unique molecular identifiers. Priming for cDNA synthesis came from both the TCR alpha and TCR beta constant segments. Library amplification used two PCR steps, and the second PCR step added sample barcodes and sequencing adapters. Libraries were sequenced on Illumina HiSeq 2500 (2x100 bp) or NovaSeq (2x150 bp). The source study handled its data this way. MIGEC handled demultiplexing of reads and collapsing into UMI consensus sequences, while MiXCR performed V(D)J alignment. Using edgeR on replicate PBMC samples, clonotypes were called vaccine-responding if FDR was below 0.01 and the log2 fold change was above 5 up to day 15. Bulk clonotypes were assigned CD4 or CD8 identity according to which sequenced CD4 or CD8 repertoire held them at higher abundance. TCRdb took the public reads, trimmed them with fastp at Q25, ran MiXCR for clone calling and kept in-frame beta chains. All rows with the same CDR3 protein become a single entry with the most common DNA and genes. V and J calls and clone size were set by TCRdb, not the authors. The sample table holds about 250,000 distinct CDR3 sequences, of which approximately 3.6% were seen once. The ten largest clones capture over 15% of the sample.

The TCR was taken from a man aged 18-30 years who received the YFV17D yellow fever vaccine. The rearrangement combines TRBV27 with TRBJ2-7; too little of a D gene remains to name it. Sequencing was performed on PBMCs, taken 15 days after the yellow fever booster vaccination. The CDR3 is CASSLPHLPPCRLDEQYV. The sequenced DNA: TGTGCCAGCAGTTTACCGCATTTACCCCCCTGTCGACTTGACGAGCAGTACGTC.